Each of the 23 T cell receptor beta chains below was sequenced from the same sample in a study of T cell responses to AZD1222 COVID-19 vaccine. This table comes from immunoSEQ multiplex PCR, and its TCRdb copy is limited to in-frame clones, with some not included. The sample consists of around 130,000 clones, approximately 93% of them appearing once. The sample in question was peripheral blood, obtained on day 0 of AZD1222 vaccination. The receptors derive from an adult in good health.

This chain connects TRBV5-4 to TRBJ2-7, with D unclear. This CDR3 comprises 13 residues. Looked up from germline, CDR1 is SGHNT and CDR2 is YYREEE (reference sequence). Trimming stripped 0 bases from V and 3 bases from J, with 7 bases between. The DNA of the CDR3 is TGTGCCAGCAGCTTGGGACATAACTACGAGCAGTACTTC. It codes for CASSLGHNYEQYF. The entire variable domain, with the rest obtained from reference TRBV5-4 and TRBJ2-7, is as follows: ETGVTQSPTHLIKTRGQQVTLRCSSQSGHNTVSWYQQALGQGPQFIFQYYREEENGRGNFPPRFSGLQFPNYSSELNVNALELDDSALYLCASSLGHNYEQYFGPGTRLTVT.

The chain couples TRBV2 to TRBJ1-2; TRBD1 might be the D (5 bases). There are 14 residues in the CDR3. V was clipped by 0 bases and J by 4 bases, with 9 bases between them. Germline lookup yields CDR1 SNHLY and CDR2 FYNNEI. The CDR3, as DNA: TGTGCCAGCAGTGAAGCGCGGGGGAGCTATGGCTACACCTTC. This translates into CASSEARGSYGYTF. The full variable domain, rest sourced from reference TRBV2 and TRBJ1-2, is EPEVTQTPSHQVTQMGQEVILRCVPISNHLYFYWYRQILGQKVEFLVSFYNNEISEKSEIFDDQFSVERPDGSNFTLKIRSTKLEDSAMYFCASSEARGSYGYTFGSGTRLTVV.

Regarding this clone: The limits of the CDR3 on the DNA are not certain, so only TCRdb's listed CDR3 is given. This chain uses TRBV21-1 with TRBJ1-2. TRBV21-1 is a recognized pseudogene. The CDR3 is 12 residues long, counting both termini. The CDR3 sequence is CASSPRYLCYTF.

The count of this clone is one. The chain combines TRBV7-2 with TRBJ2-7; tentative D call: TRBD1 (5 bases). The V gene's germline CDR1 is SGHTA and CDR2 FQGNSA. CDR3 length: 15 amino acids. Trimming left V 1 base short and J 2 bases short, with 12 bases between. The CDR3 is CASSLEARVAYEQYF. Written as DNA, the CDR3 is TGTGCCAGCAGCTTAGAGGCCAGGGTGGCCTACGAGCAGTACTTC.

The J gene is TRBJ2-1, the V gene TRBV11-3; possibly TRBD1 or TRBD2 for D (6 bases each). The CDR3 length is 15 residues. Germline CDR1 SGHNT, CDR2 YENEEA. Trimming cost V 5 bases and J 0 bases, with 11 bases left between them. The CDR3 spells CASSQQGGSYNEQFF. The CDR3 coding sequence is TGTGCCAGCAGCCAACAGGGAGGCTCCTACAATGAGCAGTTCTTC.

The chain employs TRBV6-5 and TRBJ2-7; 7 nucleotides line up with TRBD1. The germline V gene has CDR1 MNHEY and CDR2 SVGAGI. The J segment lost 4 bases and the V segment lost 6 bases, leaving 3 bases of the junction unmatched. The CDR3 runs to 12 residues. The CDR3 loop reads CASRQTGYEQYF. CDR3 DNA sequence: TGTGCCAGCAGACAGACAGGGTACGAGCAGTACTTC.

The chain is built from TRBV5-5 and TRBJ1-2; no clear D. Trimming took 1 base from V and 4 from J, leaving 11 bases between them. The CDR3 length is 14 residues. Germline V gene data show CDR1 as SGHKS and CDR2 as YYEKEE (reference sequence). The CDR3: CASSLLGVGYGYTF. The DNA for the CDR3 is TGTGCCAGCAGCTTGCTGGGAGTCGGCTATGGCTACACCTTC.

The gene calls are TRBV30 and TRBJ1-2; 8 nucleotides align to TRBD1. The J segment lost 4 bases and the V segment lost 5 bases, leaving 6 bases of the junction unmatched. CDR3 length: 13 residues. Germline values: CDR1 GTSNPN, CDR2 SVGIG (reference sequence). CDR3 sequence reads: CAWSGQGGYGYTF. The CDR3 nucleotides read TGTGCCTGGTCAGGACAGGGTGGCTATGGCTACACCTTC. Together with reference TRBV30 and TRBJ1-2, the CDR3 gives the full variable domain: SQTIHQWPATLVQPVGSPLSLECTVEGTSNPNLYWYRQAAGRGLQLLFYSVGIGQISSEVPQNLSASRPQDRQFILSSKKLLLSDSGFYLCAWSGQGGYGYTFGSGTRLTVV.

The gene calls are TRBV5-8 and TRBJ1-2; no firm D call. CDR1 and CDR2 from the germline V gene are SGHTS and YDEGEE. This CDR3 spans 17 amino acids. V was trimmed by 1 base and J by 6 bases, leaving 22 bases between them. CDR3 amino acids: CASSLRSAGLREDGYTF. In DNA form, the CDR3 reads TGTGCCAGCAGCTTGAGATCAGCCGGGTTGCGAGAGGATGGCTACACCTTC.

The rearrangement joins TRBV19 to TRBJ1-1; D might be TRBD1 (5 bases). This CDR3 contains 14 residues. Per the germline V gene, CDR1 is LNHDA and CDR2 is SQIVND (reference sequence). Trimming removed 4 bases at V and 1 base at J, with 10 bases between. The CDR3 DNA sequence: TGTGCCAGTAGTACCCTCACAGGGAACACTGAAGCTTTCTTT. Amino acid sequence: CASSTLTGNTEAFF.

The CDR3: CASSLLVTGWYGYTF. CDR3 coding DNA: TGTGCCAGCAGCCTACTAGTGACAGGATGGTATGGCTACACCTTC. V usage is TRBV7-2 and J usage is TRBJ1-2; a possible D gene is TRBD1 (6 bases). Germline CDR1 reads SGHTA; CDR2 reads FQGNSA. This CDR3 has 15 amino acids. Trimming took 5 bases from V and 5 from J, leaving 18 bases between them.

This CDR3 reads CASSLGRGATDTQYF. In DNA form, the CDR3 reads TGCGCCAGCAGCTTGGGGAGGGGGGCCACAGATACGCAGTATTTT. This chain joins TRBV5-1 and TRBJ2-3; the D call may be TRBD1 or TRBD2 (6 bases each). CDR3 length: 15 residues. Trimming pared 0 bases from V and 2 bases from J, leaving 10 bases between. CDR1 and CDR2 (germline): SGHRS, YFSETQ. Variable domain in full (rest from reference TRBV5-1 and TRBJ2-3): KAGVTQTPRYLIKTRGQQVTLSCSPISGHRSVSWYQQTPGQGLQFLFEYFSETQRNKGNFPGRFSGRQFSNSRSEMNVSTLELGDSALYLCASSLGRGATDTQYFGPGTRLTVL.

This clone was seen a single time. The rearrangement joins TRBV5-4 to TRBJ2-6, with D possibly being TRBD1 (6 bases). The V gene's germline CDR1 is SGHNT and CDR2 YYREEE (reference sequence). The V end lost 0 bases, the J end lost 4 bases, and 20 bases lay between the germline ends. CDR3 length: 19 residues. Here the CDR3 DNA reads TGTGCCAGCAGCTTGGGGTTGCCGGACAGTAATGCCGGGGCCAACGTCCTGACTTTC. Protein: CASSLGLPDSNAGANVLTF. Variable domain in full (rest from reference TRBV5-4 and TRBJ2-6): ETGVTQSPTHLIKTRGQQVTLRCSSQSGHNTVSWYQQALGQGPQFIFQYYREEENGRGNFPPRFSGLQFPNYSSELNVNALELDDSALYLCASSLGLPDSNAGANVLTFGAGSRLTVL.

The chain uses TRBV10-3 and TRBJ1-6; weak D call: TRBD1 (6 bases). The CDR3 runs 14 residues. Germline V CDR1 and CDR2: ENHRY, SYGVKD. With 3 bases removed from V and 4 bases from J, the gap between germline ends came to 7 bases. The CDR3 sequence: CAISETGYNSPLHF. The CDR3 DNA reads TGTGCCATCAGTGAAACAGGGTATAATTCACCCCTCCACTTT.

The V gene is TRBV4-2, the J gene TRBJ2-1, with D uncertain. V was pared by 0 bases and J by 4 bases, with 10 bases between. The length of the CDR3 is 15 residues. Germline CDR1 LGHNA, CDR2 YNFKEQ. CDR3 nucleotides: TGTGCCAGCAGCCAAGAGGCCATCACGTACAATGAGCAGTTCTTC. Translating gives CASSQEAITYNEQFF.

The chain carries TRBV6-5 and TRBJ2-5, with D perhaps TRBD1 (6 bases). The V end was cut by 1 base, the J end by 4 bases, with 13 bases between. Looked up from germline, CDR1 is MNHEY and CDR2 is SVGAGI. The CDR3 runs to 15 residues. DNA of the CDR3: TGTGCCAGCAGTTACTTACAGGGACGGGGAGAGACCCAGTACTTC. Protein sequence: CASSYLQGRGETQYF.

The V and J genes are TRBV5-1 and TRBJ1-4, with 10 positions matching TRBD1. The ends lost 4 bases at V and 8 bases at J; junction bases unmatched: 8. Germline CDR1 SGHRS, CDR2 YFSETQ. The CDR3 extends over 15 amino acids. The CDR3 is CASSAAGTGVEKLFF. The CDR3 DNA sequence: TGCGCCAGCAGCGCCGCCGGGACAGGGGTGGAAAAACTGTTTTTT.

V and J are TRBV7-2 and TRBJ1-1; possible D gene TRBD1, 5 bases. The CDR3 contains 14 residues. Germline V gives CDR1 SGHTA, CDR2 FQGNSA. V shed 3 bases and J shed 4 bases, with 12 bases lying between them. CDR3 sequence: CASSFYLGGTEAFF. CDR3 DNA sequence: TGTGCCAGCAGCTTTTACCTCGGGGGCACTGAAGCTTTCTTT.

This chain uses TRBV29-1 with TRBJ2-7; D is ambiguous. The V end was cut by 7 bases, the J end by 3 bases, with 13 bases between. The CDR3 has 12 amino acids. CDR1 SQVTM and CDR2 ANQGSEA come from the germline V gene. Here the CDR3 DNA reads TGCAGCGGAAGGACGGAACTCTACGAGCAGTACTTC. This gives the protein CSGRTELYEQYF.

The chain joins TRBV5-6 to TRBJ2-6, with 11 nucleotides matching TRBD2. This CDR3 comprises 18 residues. The germline gives CDR1 SGHDT, CDR2 YYEEEE. J was trimmed by 0 bases and V by 3 bases; bases with no gene match: 5. CDR3 region: CASSYISGGASGANVLTF. The CDR3 DNA reads TGTGCCAGCAGCTACATTAGCGGGGGGGCCTCTGGGGCCAACGTCCTGACTTTC.

This clone was picked up one time. The chain links TRBV9 to TRBJ1-1; D may be TRBD1 (5 bases). V gave up 4 bases and J gave up 0 bases, with 13 bases separating them. CDR3 size: 15 residues. Germline V gene data show CDR1 as SGDLS and CDR2 as YYNGEE. CDR3 loop: CASSTQGGMNTEAFF. CDR3 DNA: TGTGCCAGCAGCACTCAGGGTGGCATGAACACTGAAGCTTTCTTT.

The rearrangement joins TRBV6-1 to TRBJ2-7; the match to TRBD1 covers 7 bases. CDR3 length: 18 residues. The germline V gene encodes CDR1 MNHNS and CDR2 SASEGT. The junction had 15 bases not matched to a gene; V was cut back by 2 bases and J by 2 bases. Here the CDR3 DNA reads TGTGCCAGCAGTGAACGCGGGCCTGATAGCGACAGGGCCTACGAGCAGTACTTC. Its translation is CASSERGPDSDRAYEQYF.

J is TRBJ2-5 and V is TRBV5-5; 14 positions match TRBD2. The CDR3 runs 19 residues. CDR1 SGHKS and CDR2 YYEKEE come from the germline V gene (reference sequence). J gave up 0 bases and V 4 bases, and 11 bases lay outside the gene matches. The CDR3, as DNA: TGTGCCAGCAGCCCTGCTTGGACTAGCGGGGGGCCGTACCAAGAGACCCAGTACTTC. Encoded protein: CASSPAWTSGGPYQETQYF. The variable domain in full, completed from reference TRBV5-5 and TRBJ2-5, reads DAGVTQSPTHLIKTRGQQVTLRCSPISGHKSVSWYQQVLGQGPQFIFQYYEKEERGRGNFPDRFSARQFPNYSSELNVNALLLGDSALYLCASSPAWTSGGPYQETQYFGPGTRLLVL.